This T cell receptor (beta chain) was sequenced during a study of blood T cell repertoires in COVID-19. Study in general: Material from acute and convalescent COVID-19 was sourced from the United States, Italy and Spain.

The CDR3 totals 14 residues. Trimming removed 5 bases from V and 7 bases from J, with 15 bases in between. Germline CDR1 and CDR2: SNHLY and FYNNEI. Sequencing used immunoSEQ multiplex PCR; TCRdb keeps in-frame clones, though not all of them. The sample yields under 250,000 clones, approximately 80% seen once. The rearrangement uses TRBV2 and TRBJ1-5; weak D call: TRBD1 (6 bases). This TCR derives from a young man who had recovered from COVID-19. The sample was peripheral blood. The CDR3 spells CASSSQGNGQPQHF. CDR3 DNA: TGTGCCAGCAGTTCACAGGGTAACGGACAGCCCCAGCATTTT.